Sequencing of this TCR beta chain was carried out in a study of STAT5B mutations in CD4+ large granular lymphocyte leukemia. Buffy coats from healthy blood donors served as controls. V lost 0 bases and J lost 3, with 8 bases in between. The CDR3 has 14 residues. Germline assignment: CDR1 SGHRS and CDR2 YFSETQ. Sequencing was at survey level. Repertoires were generated with immunoSEQ multiplex PCR, while TCRdb's copy carries only in-frame clones and drops some. The table shows around 28,000 clones, with less than 80% occurring only once. Sequencing was carried out using CD4+ T cells from blood buffy coats. This TCR came from a human donor in good health. The chain recombines TRBV5-1 with TRBJ2-3; D not resolved. The CDR3 loop is CASSLGPSTDTQYF. As DNA, the CDR3 is TGCGCCAGCAGCTTGGGCCCCTCGACAGATACGCAGTATTTT.